A single sample gave rise to the 23 T cell receptor beta chains below, sequenced in a study of PD-1 blockade in mismatch repair-deficient tumors. The assay was immunoSEQ multiplex PCR, and TCRdb's table has in-frame clones only and misses some. Among some 48,000 clones listed, roughly 80% were seen once. Sequencing used peripheral blood, obtained approximately 18 weeks after starting pembrolizumab. Receptor source: an adult with mismatch repair-deficient cancer.

J is TRBJ2-3 and V is TRBV19; 8 bases agree with TRBD2. With 3 bases clipped from V and 2 bases from J, the junction kept 4 bases outside the gene matches. Germline-derived CDR1 and CDR2 are LNHDA and SQIVND (reference sequence). This CDR3 is 15 amino acids long. The chain's CDR3 is CASSIRGGFTDTQYF. In DNA, the CDR3 is TGTGCCAGTAGTATCCGGGGGGGCTTCACAGATACGCAGTATTTT.

The chain employs TRBV30 and TRBJ2-1; 9 bases align to TRBD2. CDR1 and CDR2 (germline): GTSNPN, SVGIG (reference sequence). V dropped 7 bases and J dropped 7; count of bases not matched to a gene: 11. The CDR3 has 14 residues. DNA for the CDR3: TGTGCCTACGGATCCAGGACTAGCGTTAATGAGCAGTTCTTC. Protein sequence: CAYGSRTSVNEQFF.

V and J are TRBV2 and TRBJ1-2; 7 bases map to TRBD1. Germline V gene data show CDR1 as SNHLY and CDR2 as FYNNEI. The junction had 5 bases not matched to a gene; V was cut back by 4 bases and J by 6 bases. The CDR3 extends over 13 amino acids. This CDR3 is CASSGLTGNGYTF. DNA for the CDR3: TGTGCCAGCAGTGGTTTGACAGGGAATGGCTACACCTTC.

The rearrangement uses TRBV5-4 and TRBJ2-7, with 11 nucleotides matching TRBD2. V lost 1 base and J lost 1; bases outside the gene matches: 7. Germline CDR1 reads SGHNT; CDR2 reads YYREEE (reference sequence). This CDR3 spans 17 amino acids. The chain's CDR3 is CASSLRLAGSHSYEQYF. In DNA, the CDR3 is TGTGCCAGCAGCTTGAGACTAGCGGGGTCCCATTCCTACGAGCAGTACTTC.

This sequence joins TRBV11-2 and TRBJ1-1; D unclear. Trimming left V 1 base short and J 5 bases short, with 17 bases between. CDR3 length equals 16 residues. Germline CDR1 reads SGHAT; CDR2 reads FQNNGV. This CDR3 is CASSLVRTQKGTEAFF. DNA of the CDR3: TGTGCCAGCAGCTTAGTACGGACTCAGAAGGGTACTGAAGCTTTCTTT.

The chain joins TRBV9 to TRBJ2-1, with D possibly matching TRBD2 (5 bases). V gave up 7 bases and J gave up 0 bases, with 11 bases separating them. Germline CDR1 reads SGDLS; CDR2 reads YYNGEE. The CDR3 covers 14 residues. The DNA for the CDR3 is TGTGCCAGCTCAAAGCGGAGCTCCTACAATGAGCAGTTCTTC. Protein: CASSKRSSYNEQFF.

This chain links TRBV27 with TRBJ1-4; possibly TRBD1 for D (6 bases). From germline, CDR1 is MNHEY and CDR2 SMNVEV (reference sequence). V gave up 3 bases and J gave up 6 bases, with 8 bases separating them. This CDR3 has 13 residues. The CDR3 bases are TGTGCCAGCAGTTTTCAGGGGTATGAAAAACTGTTTTTT. This translates into CASSFQGYEKLFF. The entire variable domain, with the rest obtained from reference TRBV27 and TRBJ1-4, is as follows: EAQVTQNPRYLITVTGKKLTVTCSQNMNHEYMSWYRQDPGLGLRQIYYSMNVEVTDKGDVPEGYKVSRKEKRNFPLILESPSPNQTSLYFCASSFQGYEKLFFGSGTQLSVL.

This sequence joins TRBV30 and TRBJ1-1; D not resolved. V shed 4 bases and J shed 8 bases, with 17 bases lying between them. CDR3 length: 13 amino acids. Per germline, CDR1 GTSNPN and CDR2 SVGIG (reference sequence). CDR3 sequence: CAWTRGSRSEAFF. As DNA, the CDR3 is TGTGCCTGGACGAGAGGATCTAGGTCAGAAGCTTTCTTT.

This rearrangement joins TRBV5-1 to TRBJ1-4; D is possibly TRBD1 (6 bases). Trimming removed 0 bases at V and 5 bases at J, with 17 bases between. CDR1 is SGHRS and CDR2 is YFSETQ in the germline V gene. The CDR3 totals 17 residues. CDR3 residues: CASSLGGRGRENEKLFF. The CDR3 nucleotides are TGCGCCAGCAGCTTGGGCGGCAGGGGTAGGGAGAATGAAAAACTGTTTTTT.

The genes are TRBV5-4 and TRBJ2-1, with D maybe TRBD1 (6 bases). CDR1 SGHNT and CDR2 YYREEE come from the germline V gene (reference sequence). The CDR3 sequence is 13 residues long. Trimming removed 4 bases from V and 8 bases from J, with 13 bases in between. The CDR3 DNA reads TGTGCCAGCAGCATAGGGACAATATATGAGCAGTTCTTC. Translating gives CASSIGTIYEQFF.

The chain recombines TRBV18 with TRBJ1-5; tentative D call: TRBD1 (5 bases). Trimming shortened V by 3 bases and J by 2 bases, and 8 bases separated the two germline ends. This CDR3 is built from 14 residues. The germline gives CDR1 KGHSH, CDR2 LQKENI. DNA of the CDR3: TGTGCCAGCTCACCCACGGGGGGCAATCAGCCCCAGCATTTT. This gives the protein CASSPTGGNQPQHF.

Comments on this clone: A junction end diverges from the germline sequence, so it may reflect a read error. V is TRBV25-1 and J is TRBJ2-7; tentatively, D is TRBD1 (6 bases). The CDR3 has 16 residues. CDR1 and CDR2 (germline): MGHDK, SYGVNS. The DNA of the CDR3 is TGTACCAGCAGTCCGAGCAGGGACATTGATTCCTACGAGCAGTACTTC. It is translated as CTSSPSRDIDSYEQYF.

This sequence joins TRBV27 and TRBJ1-2, with TRBD1 matching over 9 bases. V was clipped by 3 bases and J by 0 bases; unmatched bases: 11. The length of the CDR3 is 18 residues. Germline lookup yields CDR1 MNHEY and CDR2 SMNVEV (reference sequence). The CDR3 protein is CASSLISDRGVPNYGYTF. The CDR3, as DNA: TGTGCCAGCAGTTTGATTTCCGACAGGGGGGTCCCTAACTATGGCTACACCTTC.

V usage is TRBV11-1 and J usage is TRBJ2-6; 11 nucleotides match TRBD1. This CDR3 has 19 amino acids. Germline CDR1 reads SGHAT; CDR2 reads FQDESV (reference sequence). Trimming cost V 0 bases and J 0 bases; bases outside gene matches: 4. CDR3 protein: CASSLAEDRGLSGANVLTF. The CDR3 bases are TGTGCCAGCAGCTTAGCGGAGGACAGGGGGCTCTCTGGGGCCAACGTCCTGACTTTC.

CDR3 amino acids: CASSPPSGRAPYEQYF. DNA for the CDR3: TGTGCCAGCAGTCCTCCTAGCGGGAGGGCCCCCTACGAGCAGTACTTC. The chain couples TRBV6-6 to TRBJ2-7; the match to TRBD2 covers 12 bases. The CDR3 length is 16 residues. Germline CDR1 reads MNHNY; CDR2 reads SVGAGI (reference sequence). The V gene end was trimmed by 5 bases and the J gene end by 2 bases; junction bases not matched to a gene: 7.

This rearrangement joins TRBV28 to TRBJ2-1, with TRBD2 matching over 10 bases. This CDR3 comprises 14 residues. Germline CDR1 MDHEN, CDR2 SYDVKM. V lost 4 bases to trimming and J lost 8 bases; unmatched junction nucleotides: 5. CDR3 in amino acids: CASSSTSGIYEQFF. CDR3 DNA sequence: TGTGCCAGCAGTTCAACTAGCGGGATATATGAGCAGTTCTTC.

The chain recombines TRBV11-2 with TRBJ2-7, with 8 bases that match TRBD2. The germline CDR1 and CDR2 sequences are SGHAT and FQNNGV. The CDR3 has 15 residues. The trim removed 4 bases at V and 2 bases at J, leaving 7 bases unmatched. The CDR3 loop is CASSSTSGLAYEQYF. The CDR3 bases are TGTGCCAGCAGCTCAACTAGCGGTCTGGCCTACGAGCAGTACTTC.

This chain connects TRBV2 to TRBJ2-1; 12 bases line up with TRBD2. The CDR3 extends over 17 amino acids. Germline V gives CDR1 SNHLY, CDR2 FYNNEI. V lost 9 bases to trimming and J lost 7 bases; unmatched junction nucleotides: 16. The CDR3 loop reads CASGGLAGGPVINEQFF. The DNA for the CDR3 is TGTGCCAGTGGCGGGCTAGCGGGAGGGCCCGTTATAAATGAGCAGTTCTTC.

The chain recombines TRBV27 with TRBJ2-1; a possible D gene is TRBD1 (7 bases). This CDR3 is 16 amino acids long. Per the germline V gene, CDR1 is MNHEY and CDR2 is SMNVEV (reference sequence). The V end lost 0 bases, the J end lost 6 bases, and 15 bases lay between the germline ends. CDR3 protein: CASSLSWRGPRNEQFF. CDR3 coding DNA: TGTGCCAGCAGTTTATCGTGGAGGGGGCCACGCAATGAGCAGTTCTTC.

The rearrangement links TRBV14 to TRBJ2-7, with D uncertain. The germline V gene encodes CDR1 SGHDN and CDR2 FVKESK. V was clipped by 3 bases and J by 3 bases, with 12 bases between them. This CDR3 contains 14 residues. The CDR3 here is CASSQGRFLYEQYF. DNA for the CDR3: TGTGCCAGCAGCCAGGGCAGATTTCTCTACGAGCAGTACTTC. Supplemented by reference TRBV14 and TRBJ2-7, the full variable domain reads EAGVTQFPSHSVIEKGQTVTLRCDPISGHDNLYWYRRVMGKEIKFLLHFVKESKQDESGMPNNRFLAERTGGTYSTLKVQPAELEDSGVYFCASSQGRFLYEQYFGPGTRLTVT.

The chain joins TRBV10-2 to TRBJ2-5, with 11 bases identical to TRBD2. V was clipped by 3 bases and J by 0 bases; unmatched bases: 12. Per germline, CDR1 WSHSY and CDR2 SAAADI. The CDR3 contains 19 residues. For the CDR3, the DNA is TGCGCCAGCAGTGATCCCGGGACTAGCGGAAATTGGTACCAAGAGACCCAGTACTTC. Protein: CASSDPGTSGNWYQETQYF.

The chain links TRBV4-1 to TRBJ1-1, with unresolved D. CDR1 is MGHRA, CDR2 YSYEKL, per germline. V lost 0 bases and J 11 bases, leaving 19 bases between the germline ends. This CDR3 is 15 amino acids long. CDR3 in amino acids: CASSQDYPPRGPAFF. CDR3 nucleotides: TGCGCCAGCAGCCAAGATTACCCACCCCGGGGTCCTGCTTTCTTT.

This clone is labeled medium-sized. The V gene is TRBV11-2, the J gene TRBJ2-7; TRBD1 or TRBD2 may be the D gene (5 bases each). Per germline, CDR1 SGHAT and CDR2 FQNNGV. The V end was cut by 1 base, the J end by 6 bases, with 13 bases between. The CDR3 totals 14 residues. This chain's CDR3 is CASSLVSGAGEQYF. In DNA form, the CDR3 reads TGTGCCAGCAGCTTAGTTTCTGGGGCGGGCGAGCAGTACTTC. Based on the CDR3 plus reference TRBV11-2 and TRBJ2-7, the full variable domain is EAGVAQSPRYKIIEKRQSVAFWCNPISGHATLYWYQQILGQGPKLLIQFQNNGVVDDSQLPKDRFSAERLKGVDSTLKIQPAKLEDSAVYLCASSLVSGAGEQYFGPGTRLTVT.